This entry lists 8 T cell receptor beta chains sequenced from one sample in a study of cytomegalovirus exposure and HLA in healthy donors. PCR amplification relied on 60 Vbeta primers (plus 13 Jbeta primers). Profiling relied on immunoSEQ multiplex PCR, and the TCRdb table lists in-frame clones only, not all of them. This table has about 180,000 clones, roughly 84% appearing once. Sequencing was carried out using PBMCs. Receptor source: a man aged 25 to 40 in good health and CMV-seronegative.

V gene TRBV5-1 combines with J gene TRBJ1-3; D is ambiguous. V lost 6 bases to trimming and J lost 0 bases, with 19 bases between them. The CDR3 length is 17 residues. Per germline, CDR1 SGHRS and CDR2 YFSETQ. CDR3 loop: CASTHTRAGFSGNTIYF. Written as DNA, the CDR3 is TGCGCCAGCACTCACACGCGCGCGGGGTTCTCTGGAAACACCATATATTTT.

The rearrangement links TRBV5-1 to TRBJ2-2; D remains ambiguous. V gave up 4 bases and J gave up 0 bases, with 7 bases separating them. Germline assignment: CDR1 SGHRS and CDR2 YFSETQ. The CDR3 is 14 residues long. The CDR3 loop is CASSGGTNTGELFF. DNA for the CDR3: TGCGCCAGCAGCGGTGGCACGAACACCGGGGAGCTGTTTTTT.

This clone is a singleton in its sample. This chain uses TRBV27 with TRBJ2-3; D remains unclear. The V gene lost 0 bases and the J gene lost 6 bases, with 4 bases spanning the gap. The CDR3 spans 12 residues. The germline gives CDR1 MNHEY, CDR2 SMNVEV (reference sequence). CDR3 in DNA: TGTGCCAGCAGTTTATCGAGGGATACGCAGTATTTT. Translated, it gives CASSLSRDTQYF.

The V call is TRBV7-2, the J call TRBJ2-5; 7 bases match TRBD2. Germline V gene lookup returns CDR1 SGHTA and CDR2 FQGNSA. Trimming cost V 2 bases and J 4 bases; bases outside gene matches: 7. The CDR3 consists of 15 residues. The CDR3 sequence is CASSLKRAGVETQYF. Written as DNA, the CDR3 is TGTGCCAGCAGCTTAAAAAGGGCGGGAGTAGAGACCCAGTACTTC.

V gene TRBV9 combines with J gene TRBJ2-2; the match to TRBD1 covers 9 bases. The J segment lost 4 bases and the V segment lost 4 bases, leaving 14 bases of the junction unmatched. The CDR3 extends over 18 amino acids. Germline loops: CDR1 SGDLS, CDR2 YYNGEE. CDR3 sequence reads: CASSPKGNRGLVTGELFF. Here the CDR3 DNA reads TGTGCCAGCAGCCCTAAGGGGAACAGGGGGCTAGTCACCGGGGAGCTGTTTTTT. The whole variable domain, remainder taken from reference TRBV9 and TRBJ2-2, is DSGVTQTPKHLITATGQRVTLRCSPRSGDLSVYWYQQSLDQGLQFLIQYYNGEERAKGNILERFSAQQFPDLHSELNLSSLELGDSALYFCASSPKGNRGLVTGELFFGEGSRLTVL.

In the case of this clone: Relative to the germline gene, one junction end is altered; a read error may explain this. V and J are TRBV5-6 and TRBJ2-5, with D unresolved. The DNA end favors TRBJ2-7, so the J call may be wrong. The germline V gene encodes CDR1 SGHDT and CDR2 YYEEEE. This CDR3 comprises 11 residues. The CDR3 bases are TGTGCCAGCAGTTTGGCCTACGAGCAGTACTTC. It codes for CASSLAYEQYF.

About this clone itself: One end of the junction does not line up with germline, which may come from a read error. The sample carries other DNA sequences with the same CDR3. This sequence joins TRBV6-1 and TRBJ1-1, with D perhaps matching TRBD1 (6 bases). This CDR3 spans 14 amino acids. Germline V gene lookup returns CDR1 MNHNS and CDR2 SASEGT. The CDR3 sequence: CASSENGQHTEAFF. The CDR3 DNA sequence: TGTGCCAGCAGTGAAAATGGACAGCACACTGAGGCTTTCTTT.

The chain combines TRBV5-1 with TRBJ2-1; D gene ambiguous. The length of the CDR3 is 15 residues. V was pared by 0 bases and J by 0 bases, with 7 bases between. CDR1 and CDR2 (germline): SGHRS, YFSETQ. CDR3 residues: CASSLESSSYNEQFF. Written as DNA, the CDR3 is TGCGCCAGCAGCTTGGAAAGTAGCTCCTACAATGAGCAGTTCTTC.